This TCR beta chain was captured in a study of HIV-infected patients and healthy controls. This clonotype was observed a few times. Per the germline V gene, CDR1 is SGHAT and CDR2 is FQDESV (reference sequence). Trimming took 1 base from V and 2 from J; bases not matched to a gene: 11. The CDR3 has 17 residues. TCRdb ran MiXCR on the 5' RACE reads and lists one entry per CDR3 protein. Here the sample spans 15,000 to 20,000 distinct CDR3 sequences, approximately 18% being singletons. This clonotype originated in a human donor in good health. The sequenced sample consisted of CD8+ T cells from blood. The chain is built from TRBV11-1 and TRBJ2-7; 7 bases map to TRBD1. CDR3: CASSLDFDRATPYEQYF. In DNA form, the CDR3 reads TGTGCCAGCAGCTTAGATTTCGACAGGGCGACGCCCTACGAGCAGTACTTC. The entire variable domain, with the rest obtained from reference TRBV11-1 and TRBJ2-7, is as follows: EAEVAQSPRYKITEKSQAVAFWCDPISGHATLYWYRQILGQGPELLVQFQDESVVDDSQLPKDRFSAERLKGVDSTLKIQPAELGDSAMYLCASSLDFDRATPYEQYFGPGTRLTVT.